Listed below are T cell receptor beta chains from one sample, sequenced in a study of blood T cell repertoires in COVID-19. TCRdb's table, derived via immunoSEQ multiplex PCR, lists solely in-frame clones and lacks some. The profile shows tens of thousands of clones, about 85% of them singletons. The specimen sequenced was peripheral blood. The receptors originated from a man in his 60s with acute or convalescent COVID-19. The CDR3 runs from the conserved cysteine through the conserved F or W. Fields, in order: D gene, J gene, V gene, clone size, CDR3 DNA, CDR3 protein. D genes are given only for firm matches. Where a row states a size, it is once, few, many or the class of an expanded clone; other rows omit it.

TRBD2 | TRBJ2-3 | TRBV7-2 | . | TGTGCCAGCAGCTTAGAGGACAGCGGGGGGCTCAGGGATACGCAGTATTTT | CASSLEDSGGLRDTQYF
TRBD2 | TRBJ2-2 | TRBV10-3 | . | TGTGCCATCCGGGGGAGGGACACCGGGGAGCTGTTTTTT | CAIRGRDTGELFF
. | TRBJ2-7 | TRBV11-2 | . | TGTGCCAGCAGTCGGACCGGGACAGGGTGGCTAGCGGGTTCCTACGAGCAGTACTTC | CASSRTGTGWLAGSYEQYF
TRBD1 | TRBJ1-2 | TRBV6-5 | . | TGTGCCAGCAGCTCCGGGACAGGGGGGCCCTATGGCTACACCTTC | CASSSGTGGPYGYTF
. | TRBJ2-5 | TRBV18 | . | TGTGCCAGCTCACCACTTCCTCGACTGGAGACCCAGTACTTC | CASSPLPRLETQYF
. | TRBJ2-7 | TRBV4-2 | . | TGTGCCAGCAGCCCCGGACAGAGCTCCTACGAGCAGTACTTC | CASSPGQSSYEQYF
. | TRBJ1-1 | TRBV19 | . | TGTGCCAGTAGTAAGAGGAAAGGGGGAGTCTCTGAAGCTTTCTTT | CASSKRKGGVSEAFF
TRBD1 | TRBJ2-7 | TRBV27 | . | TGTGCCAGCAGTGAAGGGGGCTCCGAGCAGTACTTC | CASSEGGSEQYF
. | TRBJ1-1 | TRBV7-3 | . | TGTGCCAGCAGGTTTCAGGGGTACACTGAAGCTTTCTTT | CASRFQGYTEAFF
TRBD1 | TRBJ2-7 | TRBV11-2 | . | TGTGCCAGCGGCCGGGACAGGGACTACGAGCAGTACTTC | CASGRDRDYEQYF
TRBD2 | TRBJ2-2 | TRBV2 | . | TGTGCCAGCAATATAGCGGGGGGGAGCACCGGGGAGCTGTTTTTT | CASNIAGGSTGELFF
. | TRBJ1-1 | TRBV5-4 | . | TGTGCCAGCAGCCGAAACAGGGAGGGGGGCACTGAAGCTTTCTTT | CASSRNREGGTEAFF
TRBD2 | TRBJ2-5 | TRBV7-2 | . | TGTGCCAGCAGCGCGCGGACTAGGCGAGGGGAGACCCAGTACTTC | CASSARTRRGETQYF
. | TRBJ2-3 | TRBV12-5 | . | TGTGCTAGTGGGCCCTCGGGGACAGATACGCAGTATTTT | CASGPSGTDTQYF
. | TRBJ2-5 | TRBV11-2 | . | TGTGCCAGCAGCCCCCCCCCAGCGGGAGAGACCCAGTACTTC | CASSPPPAGETQYF
. | TRBJ1-2 | TRBV6-1 | . | TGTGCCAGCAGTGCACAGGGTGTAAGAAATGGCTACACCTTC | CASSAQGVRNGYTF
TRBD2 | TRBJ2-3 | TRBV7-3 | . | TGTGCCAGCAGCTTAATAGCGGGGGGTAGCGATACGCAGTATTTT | CASSLIAGGSDTQYF
. | TRBJ2-2 | TRBV19 | few | TGTGCCAGTAAGAGCATTGCGGGGGCCCACGGCGGGGAGCTGTTTTTT | CASKSIAGAHGGELFF
. | TRBJ1-1 | TRBV14 | few | TGTGCCAGCAGCCAAGTACTCCAGGGTGAAGCTTTCTTT | CASSQVLQGEAFF
TRBD2 | TRBJ2-5 | TRBV18 | . | TGTGCCAGCTCACCACTGACTAGCGAGCAAGAGACCCAGTACTTC | CASSPLTSEQETQYF
. | TRBJ1-1 | TRBV5-1 | . | TGCGCCAGCAGCTTGGAACCGGGGAGGGACACTGAAGCTTTCTTT | CASSLEPGRDTEAFF
TRBD2 | TRBJ2-2 | TRBV24-1 | . | TGTGCCACCAGTGACCCTAGCGGGGGGAACACCGGGGAGCTGTTTTTT | CATSDPSGGNTGELFF
TRBD2 | TRBJ2-5 | TRBV19 | . | TGTGCCAGTAGTATTCGGGGGGGTGGGCAAGAGACCCAGTACTTC | CASSIRGGGQETQYF
. | TRBJ2-7 | TRBV6-1 | . | TGTGCCAGCAGTGAAGTAACTGGGCAGTACTTC | CASSEVTGQYF
. | TRBJ1-5 | TRBV2 | few | TGTGCCAGCAGTCCCACCACCGCGGCTCAGCCCCAGCATTTT | CASSPTTAAQPQHF